The entry below gives a single T cell receptor beta chain sequence along with its context. This specimen comes from a study of blood T cell repertoires in COVID-19. Turning to the study itself: Italy, Spain and the United States were the sources of the convalescent and acute COVID-19 samples. PBMCs, B-cell-depleted T cells, or T cells provided the cDNA or gDNA that made up the material.

Only in-frame clones appear in the TCRdb table, and some are missing; sequencing was by immunoSEQ multiplex PCR. There are a few hundred thousand clones in the sample; more than 65% occur only once, and roughly 3.1% lies in the top ten. V lost 3 bases and J lost 0, with 11 bases in between. The V gene's germline CDR1 is KGHSH and CDR2 LQKENI. The CDR3 covers 15 residues. This clonotype originated in a woman between 18 and 29 years old with acute or convalescent COVID-19. The rearrangement uses TRBV18 and TRBJ1-1; D unresolved. Sequencing was performed on peripheral blood. As DNA, the CDR3 is TGTGCCAGCTCACCGAGGGAGAGCGTGAACACTGAAGCTTTCTTT. Protein: CASSPRESVNTEAFF. Full variable domain (missing parts from reference TRBV18 and TRBJ1-1): NAGVMQNPRHLVRRRGQEARLRCSPMKGHSHVYWYRQLPEEGLKFMVYLQKENIIDESGMPKERFSAEFPKEGPSILRIQQVVRGDSAAYFCASSPRESVNTEAFFGQGTRLTVV.